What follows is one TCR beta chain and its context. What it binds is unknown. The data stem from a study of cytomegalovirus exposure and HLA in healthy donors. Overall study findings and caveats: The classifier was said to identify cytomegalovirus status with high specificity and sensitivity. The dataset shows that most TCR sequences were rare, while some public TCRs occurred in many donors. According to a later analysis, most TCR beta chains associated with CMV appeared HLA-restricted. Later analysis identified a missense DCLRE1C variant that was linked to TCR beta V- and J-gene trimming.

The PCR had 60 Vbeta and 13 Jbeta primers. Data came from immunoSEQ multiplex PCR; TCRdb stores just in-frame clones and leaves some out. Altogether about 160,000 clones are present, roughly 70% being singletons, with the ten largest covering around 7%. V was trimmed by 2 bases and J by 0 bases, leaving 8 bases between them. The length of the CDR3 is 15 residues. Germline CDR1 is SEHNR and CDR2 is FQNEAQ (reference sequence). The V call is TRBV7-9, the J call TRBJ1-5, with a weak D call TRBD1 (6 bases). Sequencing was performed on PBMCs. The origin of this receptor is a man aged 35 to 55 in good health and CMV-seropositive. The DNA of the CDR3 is TGTGCCAGCAGCTTACAGGGGAATAGCAATCAGCCCCAGCATTTT. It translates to CASSLQGNSNQPQHF.